This T cell receptor beta chain stems from a study of patients and donors after allogeneic stem cell transplantation. The CDR3 length is 14 residues. With V trimmed by 4 bases and J by 6 bases, 9 bases remained unmatched. Germline values: CDR1 MGHRA, CDR2 YSYEKL. This clonotype was recorded only once. Each CDR3 protein gets one entry after TCRdb re-called the RT-PCR reads with MiXCR. Among over 400,000 distinct CDR3 sequences, 16% were seen once, and the ten largest hold around 6.8%. The chain employs TRBV4-1 and TRBJ2-7; 7 bases are a match to TRBD2. The origin of this receptor is a human donor who was either an allogeneic HSCT recipient or a stem cell or donor lymphocyte infusion donor (not recorded which). It is not recorded whose cells these are; they may come from a transplant donor. The specimen sequenced was blood, either unsorted or a sorted T cell fraction (not recorded which). CDR3 region: CASSRPGGRGEQYF. The CDR3 DNA sequence: TGCGCCAGCAGCCGGCCCGGGGGGAGGGGCGAGCAGTACTTC.